These T cell receptor beta chains were read from a single sample in a study of PD-1 blockade in classical Hodgkin lymphoma. Assay used: immunoSEQ multiplex PCR; TCRdb lists only in-frame clones, some missing. The data contain roughly 90,000 clones, more than 80% of them seen just once; the ten biggest clones take up about 15%. The sample here was peripheral blood mononuclear cells (PBMCs), taken before the fourth cycle of nivolumab. These receptor sequences come from a human donor with classical Hodgkin lymphoma. Both conserved end residues are part of each CDR3. The D gene is left open where the match is weak. Clone size is stated in some rows and not others, as once, few, many or a class when expanded.

j_gene	d_gene	v_gene	abundance	CDR3aa	CDR3nt
TRBJ2-4	TRBD1	TRBV7-9	NA	CASSLEGTGIDLVKNIQYF	TGTGCCAGCAGCTTAGAGGGGACAGGGATTGACTTGGTCAAAAACATTCAGTACTTC
TRBJ2-5	NA	TRBV11-2	few	CASSLAGGQETQYF	TGTGCCAGCAGCTTAGCCGGGGGTCAGGAGACCCAGTACTTC
TRBJ1-1	NA	TRBV5-6	NA	CASSLGGTTEAFF	TGTGCCAGCAGCTTGGGGGGGACCACTGAAGCTTTCTTT
TRBJ1-4	TRBD1	TRBV28	NA	CASSLDRVIEKLFF	TGTGCCAGCAGTTTGGACAGGGTAATTGAAAAACTGTTTTTT
TRBJ1-5	TRBD1	TRBV27	NA	CASSSRQGRWPQHF	TGTGCCAGCAGTTCAAGACAGGGGAGGTGGCCCCAGCATTTT
TRBJ1-1	NA	TRBV5-1	NA	CASSLAKGYTEAFF	TGCGCCAGCAGCTTGGCCAAGGGATACACTGAAGCTTTCTTT
TRBJ2-7	NA	TRBV10-2	NA	CASSALLPYEQYF	TGCGCCAGCAGTGCCCTGCTACCGTACGAGCAGTACTTC
TRBJ1-1	TRBD1	TRBV27	NA	CASSSGTGWAEAFF	TGTGCCAGCAGTTCCGGGACAGGGTGGGCTGAAGCTTTCTTT
TRBJ1-2	TRBD1	TRBV4-3	few	CASSQGDSSTRGYTF	TGCGCCAGCAGCCAAGGGGACAGTAGCACTCGTGGCTACACCTTC
TRBJ1-2	TRBD1	TRBV7-8	NA	CASSLDRGNYGYTF	TGTGCCAGCAGCTTGGACAGGGGAAACTATGGCTACACCTTC
TRBJ2-1	NA	TRBV7-9	NA	CASGLSGNEQFF	TGTGCCAGCGGCTTATCGGGAAATGAGCAGTTCTTC
TRBJ2-5	TRBD1	TRBV7-2	NA	CASSPGQGQETQYF	TGTGCCAGCAGCCCGGGACAGGGCCAAGAGACCCAGTACTTC
TRBJ2-1	TRBD2	TRBV5-4	NA	CASSQNLAGVGEQFF	TGTGCCAGCAGCCAGAATCTAGCGGGAGTGGGTGAGCAGTTCTTC
TRBJ2-7	TRBD1	TRBV7-9	NA	CASSPDRATYEQYF	TGTGCCAGCAGCCCGGACAGGGCTACCTACGAGCAGTACTTC
TRBJ2-7	NA	TRBV5-1	NA	CASSLTAYEQYF	TGCGCCAGCAGCTTGACAGCCTACGAGCAGTACTTC
TRBJ2-7	TRBD1	TRBV6-5	NA	CASSRSRDSYEQYF	TGTGCCAGCAGCAGAAGCCGGGACAGCTACGAGCAGTACTTC
TRBJ1-5	NA	TRBV6-1	NA	CASSEGGPQHF	TGTGCCAGCAGTGAAGGGGGGCCCCAGCATTTT
TRBJ1-2	TRBD1	TRBV6-1	NA	CASSSATGPYGYTF	TGTGCCAGCAGTTCAGCGACAGGGCCGTATGGCTACACCTTC
TRBJ2-7	TRBD2	TRBV18	NA	CASSPPGGRRNEQYF	TGTGCCAGCTCACCACCTGGCGGGAGGAGAAACGAGCAGTACTTC
TRBJ2-5	TRBD2	TRBV5-1	NA	CASRRWGLAGEQETQYF	TGCGCCAGCCGGAGGTGGGGACTAGCGGGAGAGCAGGAGACCCAGTACTTC
TRBJ2-1	TRBD2	TRBV5-6	NA	CASIRLADPPHNEQFF	TGTGCCAGCATCCGACTAGCGGACCCCCCACACAATGAGCAGTTCTTC
TRBJ1-5	NA	TRBV5-1	NA	CASSLNGGRDQPQHF	TGCGCCAGCAGCTTGAATGGGGGCAGGGATCAGCCCCAGCATTTT
TRBJ1-1	NA	TRBV10-3	NA	CATGSGDTEAFF	TGTGCCACCGGCTCCGGGGACACTGAAGCTTTCTTT
TRBJ2-1	NA	TRBV9	NA	CASSVVGMDEQFF	TGTGCCAGCAGCGTAGTGGGCATGGATGAGCAGTTCTTC
TRBJ1-5	NA	TRBV19	NA	CASSRRGSPQHF	TGTGCCAGTAGTAGGCGGGGAAGTCCCCAGCATTTT
TRBJ2-7	TRBD1	TRBV15	NA	CATSRDYGTAVSYEQYF	TGTGCCACCAGCAGAGATTATGGGACAGCCGTTTCCTACGAGCAGTACTTC
TRBJ2-1	NA	TRBV5-1	NA	CASKGGTSYNEQFF	TGCGCCAGCAAAGGCGGGACTTCCTACAATGAGCAGTTCTTC
TRBJ1-3	NA	TRBV5-4	NA	CASSYPGDTIYF	TGTGCCAGCAGCTACCCGGGAGACACCATATATTTT
TRBJ2-7	NA	TRBV6-5	NA	CASSSGPLSSYEQYF	TGTGCCAGCAGTTCGGGGCCCCTGAGCTCCTACGAGCAGTACTTC
TRBJ2-5	NA	TRBV5-8	NA	CASSLWGEETQYF	TGTGCCAGCAGCTTGTGGGGGGAAGAGACCCAGTACTTC
TRBJ1-1	NA	TRBV30	NA	CASARGRGMNTEAFF	TGTGCCTCTGCCCGAGGGCGGGGGATGAACACTGAAGCTTTCTTT
TRBJ2-3	NA	TRBV5-1	NA	CASSQGGSTDTQYF	TGCGCCAGCAGCCAAGGAGGGAGCACAGATACGCAGTATTTT
TRBJ1-2	NA	TRBV5-1	NA	CASSLAGQNYGYTF	TGCGCCAGCAGCTTGGCCGGACAGAACTATGGCTACACCTTC
TRBJ1-2	TRBD1	TRBV4-2	once	CASSQDAAGTGGYGYTF	TGTGCCAGCAGCCAAGATGCGGCAGGGACAGGGGGCTATGGCTACACCTTC
TRBJ2-7	NA	TRBV5-1	once	CASSLDQGRYEQYF	TGCGCCAGCAGCTTGGACCAGGGCAGGTACGAGCAGTACTTC
TRBJ2-5	TRBD2	TRBV7-8	NA	CASRPLTSGRRGETQYF	TGTGCCAGCAGGCCTCTGACTAGCGGGAGGAGAGGAGAGACCCAGTACTTC
TRBJ1-4	TRBD1	TRBV5-1	NA	CASSLTGTGNEKLFF	TGCGCCAGCAGCTTGACAGGGACAGGGAACGAAAAACTGTTTTTT
TRBJ2-7	NA	TRBV28	NA	CASSTTRYEQYF	TGTGCCAGCAGTACCACACGATACGAGCAGTACTTC
TRBJ1-5	NA	TRBV19	NA	CASSIRGADNQPQHF	TGTGCCAGTAGTATACGGGGGGCTGACAATCAGCCCCAGCATTTT
TRBJ1-3	NA	TRBV6-4	NA	CASHDLSAGNTIYF	TGTGCCAGCCATGACTTAAGTGCTGGAAACACCATATATTTT
TRBJ1-1	NA	TRBV6-4	NA	CASSIDRRNTEAFF	TGTGCCAGCAGTATTGACAGGCGGAACACTGAAGCTTTCTTT
TRBJ2-1	NA	TRBV14	NA	CASSQDAGLSSYNEQFF	TGTGCCAGCAGCCAAGATGCGGGGCTTAGCTCCTACAATGAGCAGTTCTTC
TRBJ2-2	NA	TRBV11-2	NA	CASSLAPGQGTGELFF	TGTGCCAGCAGCTTAGCTCCGGGACAAGGCACCGGGGAGCTGTTTTTT
TRBJ2-1	NA	TRBV7-9	NA	CASSTPGIYNEQFF	TGTGCCAGCAGCACCCCCGGGATATACAATGAGCAGTTCTTC
TRBJ1-4	TRBD1	TRBV13	NA	CASSTGQGAPSGNEKLFF	TGTGCCAGCAGTACCGGACAGGGGGCGCCGTCCGGAAATGAAAAACTGTTTTTT
TRBJ2-5	TRBD1	TRBV29-1	NA	CSVGDTGTGETQYF	TGCAGCGTTGGGGATACCGGGACAGGAGAGACCCAGTACTTC
TRBJ1-5	TRBD1	TRBV19	NA	CASTGTGGSNQPQHF	TGTGCCAGTACCGGGACAGGGGGTAGCAATCAGCCCCAGCATTTT
TRBJ2-7	TRBD1	TRBV7-6	NA	CASSSQGMEQYF	TGTGCCAGCAGCTCACAGGGGATGGAGCAGTACTTC
TRBJ2-5	NA	TRBV7-2	NA	CASSSNEQGRETQYF	TGTGCCAGCAGCTCAAACGAACAGGGGAGGGAGACCCAGTACTTC
TRBJ2-7	NA	TRBV9	NA	CASSVDGGNYEQYF	TGTGCCAGCAGCGTAGACGGGGGCAACTACGAGCAGTACTTC
TRBJ1-5	NA	TRBV9	NA	CASSVGAGLNQPQHF	TGTGCCAGCAGCGTAGGGGCAGGGCTCAATCAGCCCCAGCATTTT
TRBJ2-3	NA	TRBV7-2	NA	CASSKGTSTDTQYF	TGTGCCAGCAGCAAAGGGACTAGCACAGATACGCAGTATTTT
TRBJ2-3	NA	TRBV2	NA	CASAGSADTQYF	TGTGCCAGCGCCGGTTCGGCAGATACGCAGTATTTT